Presented here are 5 T cell receptor beta chains from one specimen sequenced in a study of vaccination effects on CD4 cells after COVID-19. Some clones are missing from TCRdb's copy, which holds only in-frame ones; the method was immunoSEQ multiplex PCR. The sample holds about 46,000 clones, 70% to 75% seen once. Antigens of these TCRs are unknown. After about 10 days in culture, the CD4+ T cells were isolated. The sample in question was CD4+ T cells from PBMCs cultured without peptide, obtained before COVID-19 vaccination. The receptor set was obtained from a human donor who had a prior SARS-CoV-2 infection.

The J gene is TRBJ2-3, the V gene TRBV30; weak D call: TRBD2 (7 bases). V gave up 0 bases and J gave up 6 bases, with 13 bases separating them. Germline V gene sequence: CDR1 GTSNPN, CDR2 SVGIG (reference sequence). This CDR3 has 14 amino acids. The DNA of the CDR3 is TGTGCCTGGAGTGTACAGGGAGGGGTTGATACGCAGTATTTT. This gives the protein CAWSVQGGVDTQYF. Supplemented by reference TRBV30 and TRBJ2-3, the full variable domain reads SQTIHQWPATLVQPVGSPLSLECTVEGTSNPNLYWYRQAAGRGLQLLFYSVGIGQISSEVPQNLSASRPQDRQFILSSKKLLLSDSGFYLCAWSVQGGVDTQYFGPGTRLTVL.

This chain links TRBV6-2 or TRBV6-3 with TRBJ1-2, with D uncertain. Germline CDR1 MNHEY, CDR2 SVGEGT. The CDR3 runs to 16 residues. Trimming left V 2 bases short and J 1 base short, with 14 bases between. CDR3 nucleotides: TGTGCCAGCAGTTACGATCGGCGAGAAAGTAACTATGGCTACACCTTC. It is translated as CASSYDRRESNYGYTF.

This clone was found once. The chain has TRBV14 and TRBJ2-1, with D unresolved. Germline values: CDR1 SGHDN, CDR2 FVKESK. V lost 1 base, J lost 15 bases, and 13 bases lay in between. This CDR3 is built from 12 residues. The CDR3 coding sequence is TGTGCCAGCAGCCAAGTCGCCGCGGCGTCGTTCTTC. Its protein product is CASSQVAAASFF.

The chain joins TRBV18 to TRBJ1-1; no clear D gene. Germline V CDR1 and CDR2: KGHSH, LQKENI. The V gene lost 6 bases and the J gene lost 0 bases, with 14 bases spanning the gap. The CDR3 totals 15 residues. CDR3 coding DNA: TGTGCCAGCTCGCTGGCGGCGAACCTGAACACTGAAGCTTTCTTT. This codes for CASSLAANLNTEAFF.

The CDR3 DNA reads as TGCAGCGTTAGAACCGGAGGCCTAGAGACCCAGTACTTC. As protein: CSVRTGGLETQYF. The chain is built from TRBV29-1 and TRBJ2-5; a possible D gene is TRBD2 (5 bases). The ends were cut back, 5 bases at V and 4 bases at J, with 14 bases in the middle. The CDR3 has 13 residues. Germline-derived CDR1 and CDR2 are SQVTM and ANQGSEA.